Sequencing of this TCR beta chain was carried out in a study of shared clonotypes between healthy human individuals. Terminally differentiated effector memory CD45RA+ cells were excluded from the naive CD8 cells, which were CD45RO-negative and positively selected for CCR7. This CDR3 has 15 amino acids. Germline values: CDR1 GTSNPN, CDR2 SVGIG (reference sequence). V lost 1 base to trimming and J lost 4 bases, with 17 bases between them. Here immunoSEQ multiplex PCR was the method, and the copy in TCRdb shows in-frame clones only, minus some. The table lists some 2.1 million clones, less than 95% of them singletons.

The chain couples TRBV30 to TRBJ2-7; a possible D gene is TRBD2 (5 bases). The TCR originated in a man aged 18 to 29 in good health. Specimen: naive CD8+ T cells sorted from blood. DNA for the CDR3: TGTGCCTGGAGTGGTCTCGGGGAGAGAGGGTACGAGCAGTACTTC. Translating gives CAWSGLGERGYEQYF.